This T cell receptor beta chain was captured in a study of identical twins. Notes on the study in general: Twins' excess sharing was less marked for out-of-frame beta sequences.

TCRdb reanalysed the 5' RACE reads using MiXCR and keeps one entry per CDR3 protein. Of 400,000 to 550,000 distinct CDR3 sequences in the sample, approximately 24% were seen once. CDR1 SEHNR and CDR2 FQNEAQ come from the germline V gene (reference sequence). The CDR3 is 14 amino acids. Between the trimmed V and J ends, which lost 3 bases and 1 base, there was a span of 10 bases. This clonotype was observed a few times. Its antigen is not known. The same specimen was also included in a second study, on T cells expressing NK-cell markers. That study reports: Just one sequenced donor of eight was HCMV-seronegative, while seven were seropositive.

Sequenced sample: CD4+ T cells sorted from blood. The rearrangement links TRBV7-9 to TRBJ2-7; possibly TRBD1 for D (6 bases). The sequence came from a woman aged 18-29 years in good health. The CDR3 DNA is TGTGCCAGCAGCTTCGGGACACCATCCTACGAGCAGTACTTC. Its translation is CASSFGTPSYEQYF. Variable domain in full (rest from reference TRBV7-9 and TRBJ2-7): DTGVSQNPRHKITKRGQNVTFRCDPISEHNRLYWYRQTLGQGPEFLTYFQNEAQLEKSRLLSDRFSAERPKGSFSTLEIQRTEQGDSAMYLCASSFGTPSYEQYFGPGTRLTVT.